This T cell receptor beta chain was profiled in a study of shared clonotypes between healthy human individuals. TCRdb's copy holds only in-frame clones and misses some; the assay was immunoSEQ multiplex PCR. The sample lists 980,000 or so clones, over 75% occurring once. With regard to this clone: The antigen is undetermined.

General study results and limits: Sample collection involved blood only; tissue repertoires are likely different. Limited genetic and exposure-history diversity came from having few donors. Clonotypes shared by all four sorted-subset donors had higher generation probabilities than non-shared clonotypes. With a handful of donors compared, 4% to 5.5% of naive CD4 clonotypes were shared.

This CDR3 is 16 amino acids long. V shed 4 bases, J shed 7 bases, and the junction held 10 bases outside the gene matches. From germline, CDR1 is SGHRS and CDR2 YFSETQ. Sequencing was carried out using memory CD4+ T cells sorted from blood. Indicated subset: CD45RA-negative fraction. The sequence derives from a man aged 18 to 30 in good health. The chain couples TRBV5-1 to TRBJ2-2; 10 bases agree with TRBD2. The chain's CDR3 is CASSPFLAGGIGELFF. DNA for the CDR3: TGCGCCAGCAGCCCATTCTTAGCGGGAGGAATCGGGGAGCTGTTTTTT.